This is a list of T cell receptor beta chains from one sample in a study of molecular identifiers for immune sequencing clone quantification. A single record per CDR3 protein comes from TCRdb applying MiXCR to the PCR reads. The sample shows around 100,000 distinct CDR3 sequences, less than 35% of them seen only once. Sequenced: naive CD8+ T cells from blood, with Jurkat cell RNA spiked in. Receptors originate from a human donor in good health. Some libraries in this study had Jurkat cell RNA spiked in. CDR3s include the opening cysteine and the closing phenylalanine or tryptophan. A D gene is named only where the DNA matches it firmly. The size field is filled for only some rows; it gives once, few, many or a size class.

D | size | J | V | DNA | CDR3
. | few | TRBJ2-3 | TRBV10-3 | TGTGCCATCAGTGAGTCGGGGTCAGGACTCACCTCTAGCACAGATACGCAGTATTTT | CAISESGSGLTSSTDTQYF
. | . | TRBJ2-3 | TRBV27 | TGTGCCAGCAGCCCAGGGATGAGGACAGATACGCAGTATTTT | CASSPGMRTDTQYF
TRBD1 | . | TRBJ2-7 | TRBV5-4 | TGTGCCAGCAGCTACCCCGGGACAGAGACAGCCTGCGAGCAGTACTTC | CASSYPGTETACEQYF
TRBD2 | many | TRBJ2-7 | TRBV29-1 | TGCAGCGTTAAAAGCGGGGGGCCCTACGAGCAGTACTTC | CSVKSGGPYEQYF
. | . | TRBJ1-6 | TRBV20-1 | TGCAGTGCTACCTCCCAGCCTGGGGGGAATTCACCCCTCCACTTT | CSATSQPGGNSPLHF
. | many | TRBJ2-7 | TRBV20-1 | TGCAGTAGTCAGCGTGACCGATCCTACGAGCAGTACTTC | CSSQRDRSYEQYF
TRBD1 | . | TRBJ2-1 | TRBV2 | TGTGCCAGCAGGGGACAGGGCACGGATGAGCAGTTCTTC | CASRGQGTDEQFF
. | . | TRBJ2-1 | TRBV21-1 | TGTGCCAGCAGCAAAGATAGCAATGAGCAGTTCTTC | CASSKDSNEQFF
TRBD1 | many | TRBJ2-7 | TRBV11-2 | TGTGCCAGCAGCCTAGGGGGCGGCTACGAGCAGTACTTC | CASSLGGGYEQYF
. | few | TRBJ2-7 | TRBV12-3/TRBV12-4 | TGTGCCAGCAGTTTCTCGGGCGAGCAGTACTTC | CASSFSGEQYF
. | many | TRBJ2-2 | TRBV6-2/TRBV6-3 | TGTGCCAGCAGGTATACCGGGGAGCTGTTTTTT | CASRYTGELFF
. | few | TRBJ2-7 | TRBV4-3 | TGCGCCAGCAGCCAAGGGTCGATGGAGGAGCAGTACTTC | CASSQGSMEEQYF
TRBD2 | few | TRBJ2-1 | TRBV4-1 | TGCGCCAGCGGTGGGGGTAGCGGGGAGCAGTTCTTC | CASGGGSGEQFF
. | many | TRBJ1-5 | TRBV5-6 | TGTGCCAGCAGCCCTGGAGGGGGTCAGCCCCAGCATTTT | CASSPGGGQPQHF
. | few | TRBJ2-5 | TRBV7-6 | TGTGCCAGCAGCGGGGCCTTCGAGACCCAGTACTTC | CASSGAFETQYF
. | . | TRBJ2-1 | TRBV29-1 | TGCAGCGTTGTTAGCGTGCTTAATGAGCAGTTCTTC | CSVVSVLNEQFF
TRBD2 | . | TRBJ2-7 | TRBV29-1 | TGCTGCGTTGAGGGGAGGGACGCAACCTACGAGCAGTACTTC | CCVEGRDATYEQYF
TRBD2 | . | TRBJ2-7 | TRBV9 | TGTGCCAGCAGCTCCTCACTAGCGGGGGCGTCATACGAGCAGTACTTC | CASSSSLAGASYEQYF
TRBD1 | few | TRBJ1-5 | TRBV20-1 | TGCAGTGCTAGAGAGGGGACAGGGGGCTTCCTCGGGCAGCCCCAGCATTTT | CSAREGTGGFLGQPQHF
. | . | TRBJ2-1 | TRBV20-1 | TGCAGTGCCATTGGCGGTAGGGACAATGGGCAGTTCTTC | CSAIGGRDNGQFF
. | few | TRBJ2-3 | TRBV6-2/TRBV6-3 | TGTGCCAGCAAAACGGACCACCTATCCACAGATACGCAGTATTTT | CASKTDHLSTDTQYF
TRBD1 | . | TRBJ2-3 | TRBV4-1 | TGCGCCAGCAGCCAAGAAGTCGGACAGGATCAAGATACGCAGTATTTT | CASSQEVGQDQDTQYF
. | many | TRBJ1-5 | TRBV28 | TGTGCCAGCAGTAATCCTCTTAATCAGCCCCAGCATTTT | CASSNPLNQPQHF
TRBD1 | many | TRBJ2-7 | TRBV12-3/TRBV12-4 | TGTGCCAGCAGTTTACAGGGGGTCCTCGTCGAGCAGTACTTC | CASSLQGVLVEQYF
TRBD2 | . | TRBJ2-1 | TRBV19 | TGTGCCAGTAGTCCCAGGACTAGCGGGTCCGGATACAATGAGCAGTTCTTC | CASSPRTSGSGYNEQFF
TRBD2 | . | TRBJ2-7 | TRBV6-5 | TGTGCCAGCAGTTTTGCGGGAGGGTCCTACGAGCAGTACTTC | CASSFAGGSYEQYF
TRBD1 | . | TRBJ1-2 | TRBV12-3/TRBV12-4 | TGTGCCAGCACCGATGGGACAGGCCGTAACTATGGCTACACCTTC | CASTDGTGRNYGYTF
. | many | TRBJ2-3 | TRBV5-1 | TGCGCCAGCAGCTTGGGGGCTAGCTCGGTGGATACGCAGTATTTT | CASSLGASSVDTQYF
. | . | TRBJ1-4 | TRBV28 | TGTGCCAGCAGTATATCCAGGGTGGAAGGAGAAAAACTGTTTTTT | CASSISRVEGEKLFF
. | . | TRBJ2-1 | TRBV5-6 | TGTGCCAGCAGCACCTCCAACCACAATGAGCAGTTCTTC | CASSTSNHNEQFF
. | many | TRBJ2-2 | TRBV7-9 | TGTGCCAGCAGCTCATTTATTACCGGGGAGCTGTTTTTT | CASSSFITGELFF
. | few | TRBJ2-4 | TRBV27 | TGTGCCAGCAGCAACTTCCCGACAGATTATCGGTACTTC | CASSNFPTDYRYF
. | . | TRBJ2-1 | TRBV29-1 | TGCAGCGTTGAAGATCTTCAGGGGACGAATGAGCAGTTCTTC | CSVEDLQGTNEQFF
. | . | TRBJ2-4 | TRBV20-1 | TGCAGTGCTAGTTCACCGGGATCGAAAAACATTCAGTACTTC | CSASSPGSKNIQYF
. | many | TRBJ2-5 | TRBV4-3 | TGCGCCAGCAGCCAAGAGGCGGGGCGAGAGACCCAGTACTTC | CASSQEAGRETQYF
TRBD1 | few | TRBJ1-4 | TRBV11-2 | TGTGCCAGCAGCTTAGAGGCAGGGGGCAACGAAAAACTGTTTTTT | CASSLEAGGNEKLFF
. | . | TRBJ2-7 | TRBV13 | TGTGCCAGCAGCTCCCGGGACTCCCTAAACGAGCAGTACTTC | CASSSRDSLNEQYF
. | few | TRBJ2-5 | TRBV6-2/TRBV6-3 | TGTGCCAGCATCAATTTCGAGACCCAGTACTTC | CASINFETQYF
. | . | TRBJ1-5 | TRBV10-3 | TGTGCCATAGGAGAGGGAAGTCAGCCCCAGCATTTT | CAIGEGSQPQHF
TRBD1 | many | TRBJ2-3 | TRBV29-1 | TGCAGCGTGACCGGGACAGGGGGTTATCGAGATACGCAGTATTTT | CSVTGTGGYRDTQYF
. | medium-sized | TRBJ2-7 | TRBV5-1 | TGCGCCAGCAGCTTGGAAGTCATCCCCGACGAGCAGTACTTC | CASSLEVIPDEQYF
TRBD1 | . | TRBJ1-1 | TRBV4-2 | TGTGCCAGCAGCCAAGAGAGACAGGGTCTTTATGAAGCTTTCTTT | CASSQERQGLYEAFF
TRBD1 | . | TRBJ1-1 | TRBV27 | TGTGCCAGCACCTTGACAGGGGCCCACACTGAAGCTTTCTTT | CASTLTGAHTEAFF
. | many | TRBJ2-3 | TRBV6-6 | TGTGCCAGCAGGTCCCCTTTTCCGCCGGGACGGACTAGCACAGATACGCAGTATTTT | CASRSPFPPGRTSTDTQYF
. | few | TRBJ2-7 | TRBV7-2 | TGTGCCAGCAGCTTAGGCTATTACGGGGAAGAGCAGTACTTC | CASSLGYYGEEQYF
. | few | TRBJ2-3 | TRBV28 | TGTGCCAGCAGTAGTAGGGGCAGACGCACAGATACGCAGTATTTT | CASSSRGRRTDTQYF
TRBD1 | few | TRBJ1-1 | TRBV6-5 | TGTGCCAGCAGTTACGGGACAGGGACTGAAGCTTTCTTT | CASSYGTGTEAFF
TRBD2 | . | TRBJ2-7 | TRBV10-3 | TGTGCCATCAGTTTAGCGGGTTTGTCCTACGAGCAGTACTTC | CAISLAGLSYEQYF
TRBD1 | many | TRBJ2-4 | TRBV28 | TGTGCCAGCAGTTACGCCGGGACAGGGGGTATCAGATCCAAAAACATTCAGTACTTC | CASSYAGTGGIRSKNIQYF
. | . | TRBJ2-5 | TRBV6-2/TRBV6-3 | TGTGCCAGCAGGCAGGGACAAGAAGAGACCCAGTACTTC | CASRQGQEETQYF
. | . | TRBJ2-1 | TRBV12-3/TRBV12-4 | TGTGCCAGCAGTCCCTCTATTGTTGAGCAGTTCTTC | CASSPSIVEQFF
. | . | TRBJ1-5 | TRBV3-1 | TGTGCCAGCAGCCACCAAGGGAATCAGCCCCAGCATTTT | CASSHQGNQPQHF
TRBD1 | once | TRBJ2-7 | TRBV12-3/TRBV12-4 | TGTGTCAGCACCCGGGACAGGGGGCTCTACGAGCAGTACTTC | CVSTRDRGLYEQYF
. | few | TRBJ2-5 | TRBV28 | TGTGCCAGCAGTCGCTCCCGAGAGACCCAGTACTTC | CASSRSRETQYF
. | . | TRBJ2-7 | TRBV10-1 | TGCGCCAGCAGTGAAGGGATCGAGCAGTACTTC | CASSEGIEQYF
TRBD1 | few | TRBJ2-7 | TRBV7-9 | TGTGCCAGCAGTCCACCCGGGACAGGGGGGACCTACGAGCAGTACTTC | CASSPPGTGGTYEQYF
. | . | TRBJ2-7 | TRBV7-2 | TGTGCCAGCAGCTTCATTGGGACCACAATCTACGAGCAGTACTTC | CASSFIGTTIYEQYF
. | . | TRBJ2-7 | TRBV4-2 | TGTGCCAGCAGCCCCTGGATAGGGACCGACGAGCAGTACTTC | CASSPWIGTDEQYF
. | . | TRBJ2-3 | TRBV28 | TGTGCCAGCAGTTTCATTACTGGGGATTCTAGCGCAGATACGCAGTATTTT | CASSFITGDSSADTQYF